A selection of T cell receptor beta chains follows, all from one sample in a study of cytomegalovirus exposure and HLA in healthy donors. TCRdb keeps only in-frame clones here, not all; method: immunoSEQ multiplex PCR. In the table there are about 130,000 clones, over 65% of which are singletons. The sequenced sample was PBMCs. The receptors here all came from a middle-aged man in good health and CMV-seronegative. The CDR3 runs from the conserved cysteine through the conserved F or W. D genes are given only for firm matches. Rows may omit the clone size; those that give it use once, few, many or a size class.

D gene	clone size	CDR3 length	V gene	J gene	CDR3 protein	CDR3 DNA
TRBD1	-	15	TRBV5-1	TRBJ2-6	CASSSTGTGANVLTF	TGCGCCAGCAGCTCGACAGGGACTGGGGCCAACGTCCTGACTTTC
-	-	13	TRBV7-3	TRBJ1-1	CASSLRTDSEAFF	TGTGCCAGCAGCTTACGGACAGACTCTGAAGCTTTCTTT
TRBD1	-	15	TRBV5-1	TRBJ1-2	CASSPNRDRGIGYTF	TGCGCCAGCAGCCCAAACCGGGACAGGGGGATTGGCTACACCTTC
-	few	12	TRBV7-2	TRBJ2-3	CASSKSTGTQYF	TGTGCCAGCAGCAAAAGTACCGGTACGCAGTATTTT
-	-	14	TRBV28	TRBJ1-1	CASSLIGRDTEAFF	TGTGCCAGCAGTTTGATCGGGAGGGACACTGAAGCTTTCTTT
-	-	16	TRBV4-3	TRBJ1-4	CASSQSLTGSNEKLFF	TGCGCCAGCAGCCAATCGTTGACGGGTTCTAATGAAAAACTGTTTTTT
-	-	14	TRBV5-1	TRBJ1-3	CASSTDWEGNTIYF	TGCGCCAGCAGCACGGATTGGGAGGGAAACACCATATATTTT
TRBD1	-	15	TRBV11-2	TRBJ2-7	CASSSGTGSSYEQYF	TGTGCCAGCAGTTCAGGGACAGGGAGTAGCTACGAGCAGTACTTC
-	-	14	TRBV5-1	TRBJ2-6	CASSADSGANVLTF	TGCGCCAGCAGCGCGGATTCTGGGGCCAACGTCCTGACTTTC
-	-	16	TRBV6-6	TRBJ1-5	CASSPLYDSINQPQHF	TGTGCCAGCAGTCCCCTCTACGACAGCATCAATCAGCCCCAGCATTTT
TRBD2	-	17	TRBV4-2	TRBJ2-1	CASSQEATRGDYNEQFF	TGTGCCAGCAGCCAAGAAGCAACGCGGGGGGACTACAATGAGCAGTTCTTC
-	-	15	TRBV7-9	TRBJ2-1	CASSHRGASYNEQFF	TGTGCCAGCAGTCACCGGGGGGCCTCCTACAATGAGCAGTTCTTC
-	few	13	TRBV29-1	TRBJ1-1	CSVLRGRNTEAFF	TGCAGCGTTCTACGGGGAAGGAACACTGAAGCTTTCTTT
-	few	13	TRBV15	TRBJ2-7	CATSRSTPPEQYF	TGTGCCACCAGCAGATCCACTCCCCCCGAGCAGTACTTC
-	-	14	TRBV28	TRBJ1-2	CASSEQTGFGGYTF	TGTGCCAGCAGTGAACAAACAGGGTTCGGAGGCTACACCTTC
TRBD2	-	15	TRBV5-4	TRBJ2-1	CASSLESRGDRGQFF	TGTGCCAGCAGCTTGGAGTCGCGGGGGGACCGGGGGCAGTTCTTC
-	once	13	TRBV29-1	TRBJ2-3	CSVDSGGTDTQYF	TGCAGCGTTGATTCAGGGGGGACGGATACGCAGTATTTT
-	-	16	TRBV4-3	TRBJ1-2	CASSQPRGIGNYGYTF	TGCGCCAGCAGCCAACCAAGAGGGATCGGTAACTATGGCTACACCTTC
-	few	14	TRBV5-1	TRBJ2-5	CASSFEVTYTTQYF	TGCGCCAGCAGCTTCGAGGTGACTTACACGACCCAGTACTTC
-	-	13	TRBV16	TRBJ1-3	CASSQSIGNTIYF	TGTGCCAGCAGCCAATCCATCGGAAACACCATATATTTT
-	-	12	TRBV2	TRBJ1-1	CASTGWDTEAFF	TGTGCCAGTACAGGGTGGGACACTGAAGCTTTCTTT
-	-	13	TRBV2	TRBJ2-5	CASSDRLQETQYF	TGTGCCAGCAGTGACAGACTCCAAGAGACCCAGTACTTC
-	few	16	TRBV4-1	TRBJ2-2	CASSQVQGSYTGELFF	TGCGCCAGCAGCCAAGTACAAGGGAGTTACACCGGGGAGCTGTTTTTT
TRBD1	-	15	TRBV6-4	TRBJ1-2	CASRLTTGSDYGYTF	TGTGCCAGCAGGCTTACGACAGGGTCCGACTATGGCTACACCTTC
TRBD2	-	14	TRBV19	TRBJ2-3	CASNWGRAADTQYF	TGTGCCAGTAACTGGGGGAGGGCCGCAGATACGCAGTATTTT
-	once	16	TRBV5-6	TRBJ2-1	CASSGVGVGRRNEQFF	TGTGCCAGCAGCGGGGTTGGGGTGGGGCGCCGGAATGAGCAGTTCTTC
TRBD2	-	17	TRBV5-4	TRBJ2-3	CASSPGLAGGDTDTQYF	TGTGCCAGCAGCCCGGGACTAGCGGGGGGTGACACAGATACGCAGTATTTT
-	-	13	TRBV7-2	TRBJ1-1	CASSSSGGTEAFF	TGTGCCAGCAGCTCCTCTGGAGGGACTGAAGCTTTCTTT
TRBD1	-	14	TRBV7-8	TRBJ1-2	CASSLPGQGYDYTF	TGTGCCAGCAGCTTACCCGGACAGGGGTATGACTACACCTTC
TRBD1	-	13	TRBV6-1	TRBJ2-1	CAGSRQGYNEQFF	TGTGCCGGCTCACGACAGGGGTACAATGAGCAGTTCTTC
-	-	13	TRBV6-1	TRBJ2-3	CASGQESPDTQYF	TGTGCCAGCGGACAAGAATCCCCAGATACGCAGTATTTT
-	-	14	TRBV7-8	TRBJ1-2	CASSERFSNYGYTF	TGTGCCAGCAGCGAGAGGTTCTCTAACTATGGCTACACCTTC
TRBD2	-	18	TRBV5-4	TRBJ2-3	CASSLALGASGSTDTQYF	TGTGCCAGCAGCTTGGCCCTTGGGGCTAGCGGGAGCACAGATACGCAGTATTTT
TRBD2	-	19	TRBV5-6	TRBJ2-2	CASSSLHLAGALNTGELFF	TGTGCCAGCAGCTCCTTACATCTAGCGGGGGCCCTGAACACCGGGGAGCTGTTTTTT
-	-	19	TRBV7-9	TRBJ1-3	CASEGGSGRGPFSGNTIYF	TGTGCCAGCGAAGGAGGGAGTGGGAGGGGTCCATTCTCTGGAAACACCATATATTTT
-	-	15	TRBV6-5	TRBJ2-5	CASRTTPTEQETQYF	TGTGCCAGCAGAACAACCCCGACGGAGCAAGAGACCCAGTACTTC
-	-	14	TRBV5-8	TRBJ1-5	CASSDDGHNQPQHF	TGTGCCAGCAGCGACGACGGACATAATCAGCCCCAGCATTTT
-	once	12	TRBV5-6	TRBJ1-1	CASSLTSREAFF	TGTGCCAGCAGCCTTACCTCGAGGGAGGCTTTCTTT
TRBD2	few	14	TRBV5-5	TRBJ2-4	CASSLSSGENIQYF	TGTGCCAGCAGCTTGTCTAGCGGGGAGAACATTCAGTACTTC
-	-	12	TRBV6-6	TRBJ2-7	CACQGQSYEQYF	TGTGCCTGTCAAGGACAGTCCTACGAGCAGTACTTC
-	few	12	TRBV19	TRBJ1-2	CASSNSYYGYTF	TGTGCCAGTAGTAACAGCTACTATGGCTACACCTTC
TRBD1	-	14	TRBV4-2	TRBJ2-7	CASSQEDRGYEQYF	TGTGCCAGCAGCCAAGAGGACAGGGGGTACGAGCAGTACTTC
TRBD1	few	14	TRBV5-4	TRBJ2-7	CASSHRDSTYEQYF	TGTGCCAGCAGCCACCGGGACAGTACCTACGAGCAGTACTTC
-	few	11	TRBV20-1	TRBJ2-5	CSASRLETQYF	TGCAGTGCTAGCAGGCTTGAGACCCAGTACTTC
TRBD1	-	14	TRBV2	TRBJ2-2	CASSRDRATGELFF	TGTGCCAGCAGTAGGGACAGGGCCACCGGGGAGCTGTTTTTT